A selection of T cell receptor beta chains follows, all from one sample in a study of regulatory T cells in long-lasting Graves disease. TCRdb fed the multiplex PCR reads into MiXCR, producing one record per CDR3 protein. The sample carries 500,000 or so distinct CDR3 sequences, roughly 15% recorded once. This sample also appeared in a second study, on T cells in Graves' hyperthyroidism and ophthalmopathy.

Sequenced here: peripheral blood mononuclear cells (PBMCs), sampled at new diagnosis, from a patient treated with antithyroid drugs. These receptors originate from a woman in her 50s with Graves disease. CDR3s include the opening cysteine and the closing phenylalanine or tryptophan. Each record gives: V gene, D gene, clone size, CDR3 protein. The D gene is left open where the match is weak. Rows may omit the clone size; those that give it use once, few, many or a size class.

v_gene: TRBV7-9; d_gene: TRBD2; abundance: few; CDR3aa: CASSLPLAGGGTDTQYF
v_gene: TRBV10-2; d_gene: -; abundance: -; CDR3aa: CASRTGLPQFF
v_gene: TRBV28; d_gene: TRBD2; abundance: many; CDR3aa: CASSPSLAGIYEQYF
v_gene: TRBV2; d_gene: -; abundance: many; CDR3aa: CASSEAVGLNYGYTF
v_gene: TRBV3-1; d_gene: TRBD2; abundance: many; CDR3aa: CASSQVIAGAAEQFF
v_gene: TRBV20-1; d_gene: -; abundance: many; CDR3aa: CSAMRGDQYSYEQYF
v_gene: TRBV29-1; d_gene: -; abundance: many; CDR3aa: CSVDRGNTGELFF
v_gene: TRBV7-2; d_gene: TRBD2; abundance: many; CDR3aa: CASSPGTRGETQYF
v_gene: TRBV5-1; d_gene: -; abundance: -; CDR3aa: CASSQSGTDTQYF
v_gene: TRBV28; d_gene: -; abundance: many; CDR3aa: CASRYRVNQPQHF
v_gene: TRBV6-1; d_gene: -; abundance: -; CDR3aa: CASGAGRDTEAFF
v_gene: TRBV24-1; d_gene: -; abundance: many; CDR3aa: CATSDFSASDSTDTQYF
v_gene: TRBV4-1; d_gene: -; abundance: once; CDR3aa: CASSQDPGSRPYEQYF
v_gene: TRBV28; d_gene: -; abundance: many; CDR3aa: CASSLRVQPQHF
v_gene: TRBV7-9; d_gene: -; abundance: few; CDR3aa: CASSLASTVYEQYF
v_gene: TRBV27; d_gene: TRBD2; abundance: many; CDR3aa: CASSLWLAGVNEQFF
v_gene: TRBV5-1; d_gene: -; abundance: many; CDR3aa: CASSKRHYGYTF
v_gene: TRBV6-1; d_gene: TRBD1; abundance: many; CDR3aa: CASRGDRVRHNEQFF
v_gene: TRBV7-9; d_gene: TRBD1; abundance: -; CDR3aa: CASSRQGGAGQPQHF
v_gene: TRBV5-1; d_gene: -; abundance: few; CDR3aa: CASSLGEGVREQFF
v_gene: TRBV7-9; d_gene: TRBD2; abundance: many; CDR3aa: CASSLWTSGEPDTQYF
v_gene: TRBV5-1; d_gene: -; abundance: -; CDR3aa: CASSLSGRGNSPLHF
v_gene: TRBV11-1; d_gene: TRBD2; abundance: -; CDR3aa: CASSLAAGSGRRNTQYF
v_gene: TRBV3-1; d_gene: TRBD2; abundance: many; CDR3aa: CASSQGSGGPNEQFF
v_gene: TRBV7-9; d_gene: -; abundance: many; CDR3aa: CASSATTSGSYEQYF
v_gene: TRBV7-9; d_gene: TRBD1; abundance: -; CDR3aa: CASSSRTGAASGANVLTF
v_gene: TRBV5-1; d_gene: TRBD2; abundance: few; CDR3aa: CASSSGLGNYEQYF
v_gene: TRBV28; d_gene: -; abundance: many; CDR3aa: CASSSILSGVGYTF
v_gene: TRBV2; d_gene: -; abundance: many; CDR3aa: CATTQGPLSYEQYF
v_gene: TRBV7-2; d_gene: TRBD1; abundance: few; CDR3aa: CASSLLTGGSPLHF
v_gene: TRBV20-1; d_gene: TRBD2; abundance: -; CDR3aa: CSVAGEADNEQFF
v_gene: TRBV7-9; d_gene: TRBD2; abundance: -; CDR3aa: CASSLPTSGSYEQYF
v_gene: TRBV9; d_gene: -; abundance: many; CDR3aa: CASSVGRGWGGYNEQFF
v_gene: TRBV12-3/TRBV12-4; d_gene: TRBD1; abundance: many; CDR3aa: CASRRQGDSYEQYF
v_gene: TRBV7-9; d_gene: -; abundance: -; CDR3aa: CASSLEGFGETQYF
v_gene: TRBV9; d_gene: -; abundance: -; CDR3aa: CASSSPGRFTF
v_gene: TRBV30; d_gene: -; abundance: many; CDR3aa: CAWRTQGAPNYGYTF
v_gene: TRBV28; d_gene: TRBD2; abundance: many; CDR3aa: CASSPGGGRSYNEQFF
v_gene: TRBV24-1; d_gene: -; abundance: few; CDR3aa: CATSPGLRWNTGELFF
v_gene: TRBV19; d_gene: TRBD1; abundance: many; CDR3aa: CASSTPGGANSYEQYF
v_gene: TRBV20-1; d_gene: TRBD1; abundance: many; CDR3aa: CSARGTGAQNTEAFF
v_gene: TRBV11-3; d_gene: TRBD1; abundance: -; CDR3aa: CASRLGPGQGVPTEQYF
v_gene: TRBV28; d_gene: -; abundance: few; CDR3aa: CASSLTPDYQPQHF
v_gene: TRBV5-8; d_gene: -; abundance: -; CDR3aa: CADGRGLTYEQYF
v_gene: TRBV7-9; d_gene: -; abundance: -; CDR3aa: CASSPSRERSYNEQFF
v_gene: TRBV20-1; d_gene: -; abundance: -; CDR3aa: CSARDVRGPDTQYF
v_gene: TRBV28; d_gene: -; abundance: -; CDR3aa: CTSSLYREMGYGYTF
v_gene: TRBV5-1; d_gene: -; abundance: -; CDR3aa: CASSLAGRGSGYTF
v_gene: TRBV5-4; d_gene: TRBD1; abundance: -; CDR3aa: CASSTGQGEGQETQYF
v_gene: TRBV5-1; d_gene: -; abundance: many; CDR3aa: CASLDGANTGELFF
v_gene: TRBV27; d_gene: TRBD1; abundance: few; CDR3aa: CASGPGGPDTQYF
v_gene: TRBV6-1; d_gene: TRBD2; abundance: many; CDR3aa: CASSTSRTSGRSNEQFF
v_gene: TRBV5-1; d_gene: TRBD2; abundance: -; CDR3aa: CASSLGAGGGLNEQFF
v_gene: TRBV10-3; d_gene: TRBD1; abundance: many; CDR3aa: CAIKRQGAIYEQYF
v_gene: TRBV6-2/TRBV6-3; d_gene: TRBD2; abundance: few; CDR3aa: CASTGGGSYNEQFF